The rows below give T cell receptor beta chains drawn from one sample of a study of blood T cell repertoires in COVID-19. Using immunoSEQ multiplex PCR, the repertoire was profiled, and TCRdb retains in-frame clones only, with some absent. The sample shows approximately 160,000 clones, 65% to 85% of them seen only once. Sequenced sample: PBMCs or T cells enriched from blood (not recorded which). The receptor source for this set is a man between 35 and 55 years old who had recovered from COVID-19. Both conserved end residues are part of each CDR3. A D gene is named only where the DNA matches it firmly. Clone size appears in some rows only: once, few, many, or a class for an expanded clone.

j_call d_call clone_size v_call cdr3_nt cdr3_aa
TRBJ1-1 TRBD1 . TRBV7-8 TGTGCCAGCAGCTTTTCCCCAGGGGGCACTGAAGCTTTCTTT CASSFSPGGTEAFF
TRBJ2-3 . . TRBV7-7 TGTGCCAGCAGCCCGAATGTGGGGCCAGGAGATACGCAGTATTTT CASSPNVGPGDTQYF
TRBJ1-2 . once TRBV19 TGTGCCAGTAGTATCGGTCAGGCCCACTATGGCTACACCTTC CASSIGQAHYGYTF
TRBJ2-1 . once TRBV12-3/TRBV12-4 TGTGCCAGCCAAGTAATAGATGAGCAGTTCTTC CASQVIDEQFF
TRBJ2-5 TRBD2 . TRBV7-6 TGTGCCAGCAGCTTAGGGTTAGCGGGGGGGCAAGAGACCCAGTACTTC CASSLGLAGGQETQYF
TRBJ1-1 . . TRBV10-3 TGTGCCATCAGTGATAACAGCGGAGGCCCCTCTGAAGCTTTCTTT CAISDNSGGPSEAFF
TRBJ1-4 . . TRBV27 TGTGCCAGCAGTCGCCTCGGGGGTTATGAAAAACTGTTTTTT CASSRLGGYEKLFF
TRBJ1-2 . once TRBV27 TGTGCCAGCAGTTTAAATTTAGGCTACACCTTC CASSLNLGYTF
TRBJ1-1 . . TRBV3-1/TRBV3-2 TGTGCCAGCAGCCAAGAGAGACAGGCCCTGAGGGAAGCTTTCTTT CASSQERQALREAFF
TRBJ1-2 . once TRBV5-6 TGTGCCAGCAGCTTGTTCGGAGAGCGGCACTATGGCTACACCTTC CASSLFGERHYGYTF
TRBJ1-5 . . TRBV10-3 TGTGCCATCAGTGAGAATTGGGCCAGCCATACAAATCAGCCCCAGCATTTT CAISENWASHTNQPQHF
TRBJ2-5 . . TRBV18 TGTGCCAGCTCACCGCCAGGGGGGTCAAGACAAGAGACCCAGTACTTC CASSPPGGSRQETQYF
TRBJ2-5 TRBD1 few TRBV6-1 TGTGCCAGCAGTGAAGAGACAGGGGGGGCAGAGACCCAGTACTTC CASSEETGGAETQYF
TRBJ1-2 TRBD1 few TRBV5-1 TGCGCCAGCACACTTGAACAGGGGGCAAGCTATGGCTACACCTTC CASTLEQGASYGYTF
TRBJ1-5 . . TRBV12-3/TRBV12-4 TGTGCCAGCAGCAGGCCGTCAGGCCAGCCCCAGCATTTT CASSRPSGQPQHF
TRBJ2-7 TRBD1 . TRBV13 TGTGCCAGCAGCTTACGACAGGGGGTCTACGAGCAGTACTTC CASSLRQGVYEQYF
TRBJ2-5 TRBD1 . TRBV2 TGTGCCAGCAGCGGGACAGGGGGCGAACAAGAGACCCAGTACTTC CASSGTGGEQETQYF
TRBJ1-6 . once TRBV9 TGTGCCAGCAGCGTAGTACAGGGTTATAATTCACCCCTCCACTTT CASSVVQGYNSPLHF